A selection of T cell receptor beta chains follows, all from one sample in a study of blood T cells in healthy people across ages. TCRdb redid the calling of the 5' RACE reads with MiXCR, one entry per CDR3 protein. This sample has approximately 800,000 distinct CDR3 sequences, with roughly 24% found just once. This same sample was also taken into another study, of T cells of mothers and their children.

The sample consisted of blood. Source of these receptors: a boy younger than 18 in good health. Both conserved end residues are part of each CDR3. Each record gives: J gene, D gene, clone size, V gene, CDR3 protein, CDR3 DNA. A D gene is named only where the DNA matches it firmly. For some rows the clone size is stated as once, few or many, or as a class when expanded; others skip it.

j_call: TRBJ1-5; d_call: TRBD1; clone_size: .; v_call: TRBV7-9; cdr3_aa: CASSLGQGQPQHF; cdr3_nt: TGTGCCAGCAGCTTAGGACAGGGACAGCCCCAGCATTTT
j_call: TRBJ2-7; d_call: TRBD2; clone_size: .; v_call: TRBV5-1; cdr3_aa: CASSFYRTSGASYEQYF; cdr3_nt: TGCGCCAGCAGCTTTTATCGAACTAGCGGGGCCTCCTACGAGCAGTACTTC
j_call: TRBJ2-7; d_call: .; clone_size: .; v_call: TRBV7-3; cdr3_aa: CASSLARTETYEQYF; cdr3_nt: TGTGCCAGCAGCTTAGCAAGGACAGAGACCTACGAGCAGTACTTC
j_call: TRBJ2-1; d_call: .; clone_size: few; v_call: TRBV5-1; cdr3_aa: CASSPRVGGYNEQFF; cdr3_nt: TGCGCCAGCAGCCCCAGGGTCGGGGGCTACAATGAGCAGTTCTTC
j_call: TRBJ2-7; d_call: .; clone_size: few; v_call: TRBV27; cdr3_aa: CASSADILYEQYF; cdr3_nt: TGTGCCAGCAGTGCCGACATACTCTACGAGCAGTACTTC
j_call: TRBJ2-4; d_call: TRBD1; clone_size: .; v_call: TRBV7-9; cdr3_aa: CASSQGQGQDIQYF; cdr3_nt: TGTGCCAGCAGCCAGGGACAGGGGCAGGACATTCAGTACTTC
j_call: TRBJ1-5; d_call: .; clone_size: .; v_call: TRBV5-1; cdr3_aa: CASSLVPGEQPQHF; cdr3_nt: TGCGCCAGCAGCTTAGTGCCAGGGGAACAGCCCCAGCATTTT
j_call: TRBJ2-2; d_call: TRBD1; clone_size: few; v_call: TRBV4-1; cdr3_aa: CASSYYLPGQGATGELFF; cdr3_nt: TGCGCCAGCAGCTATTATCTTCCGGGACAGGGGGCGACCGGGGAGCTGTTTTTT
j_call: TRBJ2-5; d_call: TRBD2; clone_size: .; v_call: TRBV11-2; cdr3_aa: CASSLYQGLEETQYF; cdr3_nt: TGTGCCAGCAGCTTGTACCAGGGACTAGAAGAGACCCAGTACTTC
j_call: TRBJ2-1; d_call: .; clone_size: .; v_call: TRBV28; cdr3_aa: CASSFLEGGPRNEQFF; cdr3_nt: TGTGCCAGCAGTTTTCTGGAGGGGGGGCCGCGTAATGAGCAGTTCTTC
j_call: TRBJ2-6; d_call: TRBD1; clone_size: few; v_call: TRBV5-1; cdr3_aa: CASSLTGGSGANVLTF; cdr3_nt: TGCGCCAGCAGCTTGACAGGGGGCTCTGGGGCCAACGTCCTGACTTTC
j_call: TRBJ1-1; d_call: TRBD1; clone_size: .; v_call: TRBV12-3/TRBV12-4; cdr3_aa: CASSLDRATEAFF; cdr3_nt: TGTGCCAGCAGTTTGGACAGGGCCACTGAAGCTTTCTTT
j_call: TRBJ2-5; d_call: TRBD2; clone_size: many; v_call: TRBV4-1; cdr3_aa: CASSPEGLAGRRETQYF; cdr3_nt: TGCGCCAGCAGCCCAGAGGGGCTAGCGGGACGGAGAGAGACCCAGTACTTC
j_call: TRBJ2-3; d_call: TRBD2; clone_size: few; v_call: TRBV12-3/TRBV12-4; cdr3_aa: CASSLGLRRGVTDTQYF; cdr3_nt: TGTGCCAGCAGTTTAGGACTACGGCGGGGGGTCACAGATACGCAGTATTTT
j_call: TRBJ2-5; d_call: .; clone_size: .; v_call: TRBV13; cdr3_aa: CASSFGIIQETQYF; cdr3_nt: TGTGCCAGCAGCTTCGGGATCATCCAAGAGACCCAGTACTTC
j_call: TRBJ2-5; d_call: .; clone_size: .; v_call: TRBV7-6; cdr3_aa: CASSEPGFQETQYF; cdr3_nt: TGTGCCAGCAGCGAGCCAGGTTTCCAAGAGACCCAGTACTTC
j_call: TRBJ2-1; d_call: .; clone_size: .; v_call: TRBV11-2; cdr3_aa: CASSAYRRIGSAGPIYNEQFF; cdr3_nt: TGTGCCAGCAGCGCATACAGGAGGATAGGTTCAGCCGGGCCCATTTACAATGAGCAGTTCTTC
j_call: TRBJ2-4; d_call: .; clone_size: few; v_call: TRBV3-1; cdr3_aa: CASSQGNDIQYF; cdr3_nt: TGTGCCAGCAGCCAAGGGAACGACATTCAGTACTTC
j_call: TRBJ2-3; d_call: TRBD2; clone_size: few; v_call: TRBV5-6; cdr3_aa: CASSPTSRGARWTQYF; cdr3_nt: TGTGCCAGCAGCCCTACCTCGCGGGGGGCCCGGTGGACGCAGTATTTT
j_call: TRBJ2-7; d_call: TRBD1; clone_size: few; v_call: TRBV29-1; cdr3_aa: CSGGTGGLNEQYF; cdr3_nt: TGCAGCGGTGGGACAGGGGGTCTCAACGAGCAGTACTTC
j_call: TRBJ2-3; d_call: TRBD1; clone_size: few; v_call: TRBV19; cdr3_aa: CASSRTGGKADTQYF; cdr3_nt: TGTGCCAGTAGCAGGACAGGGGGCAAAGCAGATACGCAGTATTTT
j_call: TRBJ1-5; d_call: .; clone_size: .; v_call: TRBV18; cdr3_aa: CASSTGTQPQHF; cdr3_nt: TGTGCCAGCTCAACGGGGACTCAGCCCCAGCATTTT
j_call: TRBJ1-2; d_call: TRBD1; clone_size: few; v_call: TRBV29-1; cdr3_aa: CSVEDQPRGRGPYGYTF; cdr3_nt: TGCAGCGTTGAAGATCAACCTAGGGGGCGCGGTCCCTATGGCTACACCTTC
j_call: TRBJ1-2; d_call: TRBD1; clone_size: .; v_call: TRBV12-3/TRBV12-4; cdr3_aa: CASKGGQGMSGYTF; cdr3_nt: TGTGCCAGCAAAGGAGGACAGGGGATGTCTGGCTACACCTTC
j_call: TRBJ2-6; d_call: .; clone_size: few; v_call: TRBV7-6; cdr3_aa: CASSFRGANVLTF; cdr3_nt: TGTGCCAGCAGCTTTAGAGGGGCCAACGTCCTGACTTTC
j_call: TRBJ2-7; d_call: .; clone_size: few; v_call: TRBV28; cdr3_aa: CASMSYEQYF; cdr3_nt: TGTGCCAGCATGTCGTATGAGCAGTACTTC
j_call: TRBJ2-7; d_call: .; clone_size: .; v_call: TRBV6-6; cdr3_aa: CASSYGFHEQYF; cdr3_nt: TGTGCCAGCAGTTATGGGTTCCACGAGCAGTACTTC
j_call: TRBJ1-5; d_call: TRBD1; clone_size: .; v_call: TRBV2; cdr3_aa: CASQGDFNQPQHF; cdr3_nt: TGTGCCAGCCAGGGGGACTTCAATCAGCCCCAGCATTTT
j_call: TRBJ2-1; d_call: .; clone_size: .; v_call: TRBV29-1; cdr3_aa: CSRRRTYYNEQFF; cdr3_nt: TGCTCACGGCGGCGGACCTACTACAATGAGCAGTTCTTC
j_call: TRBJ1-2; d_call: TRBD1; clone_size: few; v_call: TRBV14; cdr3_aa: CASSLTIGTALYGYTF; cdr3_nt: TGTGCCAGCAGCCTCACTATTGGGACAGCCCTCTATGGCTACACCTTC
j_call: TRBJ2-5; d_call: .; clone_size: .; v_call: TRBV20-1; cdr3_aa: CSAREGQRGETQYF; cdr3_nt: TGCAGTGCTAGAGAGGGCCAAAGAGGGGAGACCCAGTACTTC
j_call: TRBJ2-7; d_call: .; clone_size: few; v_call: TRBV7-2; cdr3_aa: CASSFGTPTYEQYF; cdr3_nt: TGTGCCAGCAGCTTCGGGACTCCCACCTACGAGCAGTACTTC
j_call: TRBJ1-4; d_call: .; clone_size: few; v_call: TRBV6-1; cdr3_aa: CASAGDNNEKLFF; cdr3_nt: TGTGCCAGCGCCGGGGACAATAATGAAAAACTGTTTTTT
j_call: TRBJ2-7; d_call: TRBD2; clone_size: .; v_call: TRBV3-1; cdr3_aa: CASSQLLAGGSEQYF; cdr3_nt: TGTGCCAGCAGCCAACTTCTAGCGGGGGGGAGTGAGCAGTACTTC
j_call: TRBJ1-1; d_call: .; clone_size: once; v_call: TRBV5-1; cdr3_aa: CASSEAWNTEAFF; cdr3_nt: TGCGCCAGCAGTGAGGCGTGGAACACTGAAGCTTTCTTT
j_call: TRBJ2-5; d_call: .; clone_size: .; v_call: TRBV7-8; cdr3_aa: CASLQGAREQETQYF; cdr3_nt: TGTGCCAGCTTACAAGGGGCCAGGGAACAAGAGACCCAGTACTTC
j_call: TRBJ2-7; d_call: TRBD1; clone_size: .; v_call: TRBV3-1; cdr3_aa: CASSQGFATGGNEQYF; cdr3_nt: TGTGCCAGCAGCCAGGGGTTCGCGACAGGGGGCAACGAGCAGTACTTC
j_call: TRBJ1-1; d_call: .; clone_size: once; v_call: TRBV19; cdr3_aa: CASSIYPRGGDGEAFF; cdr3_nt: TGTGCCAGTAGTATATATCCCCGGGGTGGGGATGGTGAAGCTTTCTTT
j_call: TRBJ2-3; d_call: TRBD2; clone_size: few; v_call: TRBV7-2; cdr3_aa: CASSMHLAGGKDTQYF; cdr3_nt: TGTGCCAGCAGCATGCACCTAGCGGGAGGAAAGGATACGCAGTATTTT
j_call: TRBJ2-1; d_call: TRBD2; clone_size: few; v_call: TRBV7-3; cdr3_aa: CASSSSSGGPIIEQFF; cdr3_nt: TGTGCCAGCAGCTCCTCTAGCGGGGGGCCAATAATCGAGCAGTTCTTC
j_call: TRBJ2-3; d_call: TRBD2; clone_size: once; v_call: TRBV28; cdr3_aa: CASSLFLIAGETDTQYF; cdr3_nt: TGTGCCAGCAGTTTATTCCTAATAGCGGGGGAAACAGATACGCAGTATTTT
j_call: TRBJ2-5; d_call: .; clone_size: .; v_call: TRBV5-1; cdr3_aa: CASSLVAGGPETQYF; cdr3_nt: TGCGCCAGCAGCTTGGTTGCCGGGGGGCCAGAGACCCAGTACTTC
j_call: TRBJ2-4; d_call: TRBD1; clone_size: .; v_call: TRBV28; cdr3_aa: CASSHPTGRENIQYF; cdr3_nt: TGTGCCAGCAGTCATCCGACAGGGCGGGAAAACATTCAGTACTTC
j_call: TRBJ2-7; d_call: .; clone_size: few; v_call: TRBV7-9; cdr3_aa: CASSLASSEQYF; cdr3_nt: TGTGCCAGCAGCTTAGCCTCTAGCGAGCAGTACTTC
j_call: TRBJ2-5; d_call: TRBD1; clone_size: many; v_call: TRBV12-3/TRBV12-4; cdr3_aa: CASSLGTGVLQETQYF; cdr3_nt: TGTGCCAGCAGTTTAGGGACAGGTGTGCTCCAAGAGACCCAGTACTTC
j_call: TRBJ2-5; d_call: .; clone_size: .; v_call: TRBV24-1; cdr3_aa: CATSARRVQETQYF; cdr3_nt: TGTGCCACCAGTGCCAGGAGAGTACAAGAGACCCAGTACTTC
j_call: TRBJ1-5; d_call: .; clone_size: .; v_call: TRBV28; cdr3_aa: CASPKGGGFAQPQHF; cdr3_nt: TGTGCCAGCCCCAAGGGCGGGGGATTTGCTCAGCCCCAGCATTTT
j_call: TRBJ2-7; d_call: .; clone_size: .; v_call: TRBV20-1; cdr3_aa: CSARDGRYEQYF; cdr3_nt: TGCAGTGCCCGCGACGGCCGATACGAGCAGTACTTC